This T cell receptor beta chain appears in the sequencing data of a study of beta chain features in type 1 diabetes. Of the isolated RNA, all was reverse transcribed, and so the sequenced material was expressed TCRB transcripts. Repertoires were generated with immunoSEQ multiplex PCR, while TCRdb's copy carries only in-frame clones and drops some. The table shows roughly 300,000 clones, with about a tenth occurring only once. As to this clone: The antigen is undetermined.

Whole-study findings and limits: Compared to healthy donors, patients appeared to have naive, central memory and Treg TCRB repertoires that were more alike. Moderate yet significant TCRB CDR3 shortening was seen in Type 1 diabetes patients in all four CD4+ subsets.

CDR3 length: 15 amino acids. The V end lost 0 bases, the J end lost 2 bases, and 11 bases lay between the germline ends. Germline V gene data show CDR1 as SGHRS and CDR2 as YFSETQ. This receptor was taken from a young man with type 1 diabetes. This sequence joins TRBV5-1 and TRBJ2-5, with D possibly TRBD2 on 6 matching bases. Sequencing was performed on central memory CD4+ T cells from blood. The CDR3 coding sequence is TGCGCCAGCAGCTTGGAGTCTCTAGCGCAAGAGACCCAGTACTTC. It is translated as CASSLESLAQETQYF.